The sequence of this T cell receptor (beta chain) was determined in a study of T cell repertoires in cytomegalovirus infection. Whole-study results and caveats: It was HLA-C-restricted CMV-specific TCR beta clonotypes that dominated the response ex vivo.

As to this clonotype: The antigen remains unidentified.

MiXCR, applied by TCRdb to the reads, yields one record per CDR3 protein. The table records roughly 170,000 distinct CDR3 sequences, 20% to 25% of them present only once. The source was CD8+ T cells from cultured PBMCs, collected from culture after CMV antigen stimulation. The sequence derives from a human donor in good health (CMV status not recorded). Some clones in this sample may be carry-over from other donors' samples.

The CDR3 spells CASSQDGTGPGAQHF. DNA for the CDR3: TGCGCCAGCAGCCAAGATGGGACAGGGCCCGGGGCCCAGCATTTT. The chain recombines TRBV4-3 with TRBJ1-5; TRBD1 agrees at 9 bases. The CDR3 is made up of 15 amino acids. V lost 0 bases and J lost 11; bases outside the gene matches: 8. Germline V gene lookup returns CDR1 LGHNA and CDR2 YSLEER.